The source of this T cell receptor (beta chain) is a study of neurological immune-mediated disorders. The unsorted libraries were produced from 2 million PBMCs held at -80 C. This clonotype was recorded at least ten times. TCRdb used MiXCR to reprocess the 5' RACE reads, holding one entry per CDR3 protein. The table lists more than 50,000 distinct CDR3 sequences, roughly 10% of them singletons. Sequencing used PBMCs. This TCR derives from a man between 60 and 75 years old in good health.

The DNA of the CDR3 is TGTGCCAGCAGCCAATTGTCCAGGTCGAGAGGAGAGACCCAGTACTTC. Protein product: CASSQLSRSRGETQYF. The gene calls are TRBV7-2 and TRBJ2-5; D unclear. The germline V gene encodes CDR1 SGHTA and CDR2 FQGNSA. The CDR3 sequence is 16 residues long. Deletions cut 5 bases from V and 4 bases from J, with 20 bases between.